This passage covers 25 T cell receptor beta chains from one sample sequenced in a study of cytomegalovirus exposure and HLA in healthy donors. The primer mix had 60 Vbeta and 13 Jbeta primers. Method: immunoSEQ multiplex PCR; TCRdb's copy keeps in-frame clones and lacks some. The table includes 140,000 to 150,000 clones, around two thirds detected once. Material for sequencing was PBMCs. These receptors originate from a woman between 18 and 30 years old in good health and CMV-seronegative.

The rearrangement joins TRBV14 to TRBJ2-1; TRBD1 matches at 9 bases. The junction had 8 bases not matched to a gene; V was cut back by 3 bases and J by 8 bases. Germline loops: CDR1 SGHDN, CDR2 FVKESK. CDR3 size: 15 residues. The CDR3 DNA is TGTGCCAGCAGCCACCCCCGGGACAGGGCCTATGAGCAGTTCTTC. It is translated as CASSHPRDRAYEQFF.

J is TRBJ1-1 and V is TRBV27; 10 bases agree with TRBD1. Trimming cost V 3 bases and J 5 bases; bases outside gene matches: 6. The CDR3 is 15 amino acids. Germline assignment: CDR1 MNHEY and CDR2 SMNVEV (reference sequence). The CDR3 coding sequence is TGTGCCAGCAGTTTCCGGACAGGGGGAGCGACTGAAGCTTTCTTT. It is translated as CASSFRTGGATEAFF.

The J gene is TRBJ1-5, the V gene TRBV4-3; D remains ambiguous. The ends were cut back, 6 bases at V and 2 bases at J, with 11 bases in the middle. In germline, CDR1 is LGHNA, CDR2 YSLEER. The CDR3 spans 14 residues. The CDR3 DNA is TGCGCCAGCAGTCCCCGGGGTGGCAATCAGCCCCAGCATTTT. Translated, it gives CASSPRGGNQPQHF.

This CDR3 reads CASSFSGGIYNEQFF. DNA for the CDR3: TGTGCCAGCAGCTTTAGCGGGGGGATTTACAATGAGCAGTTCTTC. The V call is TRBV7-2, the J call TRBJ2-1; 10 bases are shared with TRBD2. CDR1 is SGHTA and CDR2 is FQGNSA in the germline V gene. V trimming: 3 bases; J trimming: 4 bases; junction bases outside the gene matches: 3. The CDR3 covers 15 residues.

CDR3 coding DNA: TGTGCCAGCAGCTTATCAGAGGAAAACACCATATATTTT. Amino acids: CASSLSEENTIYF. V and J are TRBV7-3 and TRBJ1-3; D unresolved. Germline CDR1 reads SGHTA; CDR2 reads FQGTGA. V lost 2 bases and J 6 bases, leaving 8 bases between the germline ends. The CDR3 consists of 13 residues. The full variable domain, rest sourced from reference TRBV7-3 and TRBJ1-3, is GAGVSQTPSNKVTEKGKYVELRCDPISGHTALYWYRQSLGQGPEFLIYFQGTGAADDSGLPNDRFFAVRPEGSVSTLKIQRTERGDSAVYLCASSLSEENTIYFGEGSWLTVV.

This clone came up a few times. The V gene is TRBV5-4, the J gene TRBJ1-6, with 9 bases identical to TRBD1. Germline CDR1 and CDR2: SGHNT and YYREEE (reference sequence). CDR3 length: 15 amino acids. V shed 2 bases and J 7 bases; nucleotides not matched to a gene: 4. The CDR3 here is CASSLTGQGNSPLHF. CDR3 coding DNA: TGTGCCAGCAGCTTAACGGGACAGGGAAATTCACCCCTCCACTTT.

The J gene is TRBJ2-2, the V gene TRBV19; 7 bases agree with TRBD1. The V gene end was trimmed by 8 bases and the J gene end by 1 base; junction bases not matched to a gene: 13. The CDR3 sequence is 17 residues long. Germline-derived CDR1 and CDR2 are LNHDA and SQIVND (reference sequence). The CDR3 DNA is TGTGCCAGTGAACAGGGGCGAACGGTGGGGAACACCGGGGAGCTGTTTTTT. As protein: CASEQGRTVGNTGELFF.

This clone was observed once. The rearrangement links TRBV9 to TRBJ2-1; 10 positions agree with TRBD2. CDR1 and CDR2 (germline): SGDLS, YYNGEE. The V gene end was trimmed by 2 bases and the J gene end by 13 bases; junction bases not matched to a gene: 15. The CDR3 sequence is 16 residues long. The chain's CDR3 is CASSVGGTSEKLKQFF. The CDR3 DNA follows: TGTGCCAGCAGCGTGGGAGGGACTAGCGAAAAATTAAAACAGTTCTTC.

The chain joins TRBV19 to TRBJ1-2; TRBD1 matches at 8 bases. V shed 4 bases, J shed 5 bases, and the junction held 6 bases outside the gene matches. Germline CDR1 LNHDA, CDR2 SQIVND (reference sequence). The CDR3 runs to 14 residues. The CDR3 sequence: CASSRTGMEYGYTF. CDR3 coding DNA: TGTGCCAGTAGTAGGACAGGGATGGAGTATGGCTACACCTTC.

The rearrangement links TRBV4-3 to TRBJ2-1, with 13 bases lining up with TRBD2. CDR1 is LGHNA and CDR2 is YSLEER in the germline V gene. The V gene end was trimmed by 4 bases and the J gene end by 0 bases; junction bases not matched to a gene: 0. The CDR3 is 16 residues long. CDR3: CASSRTSGGSYNEQFF. The CDR3, as DNA: TGCGCCAGCAGCCGGACTAGCGGGGGCTCCTACAATGAGCAGTTCTTC.

The gene calls are TRBV4-1 and TRBJ1-2, with TRBD1 matching 7 bases. Germline CDR1 reads MGHRA; CDR2 reads YSYEKL. The CDR3 loop spans 15 amino acids. V trimming: 5 bases; J trimming: 0 bases; junction bases outside the gene matches: 6. This chain's CDR3 is CASSRGQEANYGYTF. Here the CDR3 DNA reads TGCGCCAGCAGCAGGGGGCAGGAAGCTAACTATGGCTACACCTTC.

This clone has a single count. J is TRBJ1-5 and V is TRBV9, with D possibly being TRBD1 (5 bases). This CDR3 region has 15 residues. CDR1 and CDR2 from the germline V gene are SGDLS and YYNGEE. V dropped 3 bases and J dropped 2 bases, with 12 bases sitting between them. The CDR3 DNA reads TGTGCCAGCAGCGCCGGAGGGGCCGGCAATCAGCCCCAGCATTTT. Residues: CASSAGGAGNQPQHF.

The V gene is TRBV28, the J gene TRBJ2-7, with TRBD1 identical over 8 bases. Germline V CDR1 and CDR2: MDHEN, SYDVKM. V was clipped by 3 bases and J by 3 bases; unmatched bases: 7. There are 15 residues in the CDR3. The CDR3 loop reads CASSLIGTGSYEQYF. Written as DNA, the CDR3 is TGTGCCAGCAGTTTGATAGGGACAGGAAGCTACGAGCAGTACTTC.

The chain joins TRBV7-3 to TRBJ2-6; 9 bases are shared with TRBD1. The CDR3 extends over 18 amino acids. The junction had 11 bases not matched to a gene; V was cut back by 4 bases and J by 4 bases. CDR1 and CDR2 (germline): SGHTA, FQGTGA. The CDR3 DNA sequence: TGTGCCAGCAGCTCGCCCGGGACAGGGATCCCAGGGGCCAACGTCCTGACTTTC. The encoded protein is CASSSPGTGIPGANVLTF. Looking up the rest from reference TRBV7-3 and TRBJ2-6 gives the full variable domain: GAGVSQTPSNKVTEKGKYVELRCDPISGHTALYWYRQSLGQGPEFLIYFQGTGAADDSGLPNDRFFAVRPEGSVSTLKIQRTERGDSAVYLCASSSPGTGIPGANVLTFGAGSRLTVL.

The chain couples TRBV6-1 to TRBJ1-3; no clear D gene. In germline, CDR1 is MNHNS, CDR2 SASEGT. Trimming took 2 bases from V and 2 from J, leaving 7 bases between them. CDR3 length equals 14 residues. The DNA for the CDR3 is TGTGCCAGCAGTGAAATAGCAGCTGGAAACACCATATATTTT. Protein: CASSEIAAGNTIYF.

This chain joins TRBV6-5 and TRBJ2-1, with D unclear. Germline V lookup: CDR1 MNHEY, CDR2 SVGAGI. The CDR3 runs to 15 residues. Deletions cut 7 bases from V and 0 bases from J, with 13 bases between. In nucleotides, the CDR3 is TGTGCCAGCATCCCTTCACGGAGCTCCTACAATGAGCAGTTCTTC. Residues: CASIPSRSSYNEQFF.

This chain connects TRBV5-4 to TRBJ2-3, with D possibly TRBD2 on 6 matching bases. The CDR3 is 16 residues long. Germline loops: CDR1 SGHNT, CDR2 YYREEE (reference sequence). The germline V and J ends were trimmed by 1 base and 2 bases, with 14 bases remaining between them. In DNA form, the CDR3 reads TGTGCCAGCAGCTTGAGGGCGGGGTCCTACACAGATACGCAGTATTTT. It is translated as CASSLRAGSYTDTQYF. The full variable domain, rest sourced from reference TRBV5-4 and TRBJ2-3, is ETGVTQSPTHLIKTRGQQVTLRCSSQSGHNTVSWYQQALGQGPQFIFQYYREEENGRGNFPPRFSGLQFPNYSSELNVNALELDDSALYLCASSLRAGSYTDTQYFGPGTRLTVL.

This clone has more than one count but fewer than ten. The chain employs TRBV5-8 and TRBJ1-5, with 7 bases that match TRBD1. CDR1 is SGHTS, CDR2 YDEGEE, per germline. Germline trimming cut 4 bases from V and 5 bases from J; bases unmatched to any gene: 9. The CDR3 has 15 amino acids. The CDR3 here is CASSETGPTDQPQHF. The CDR3 DNA follows: TGTGCCAGCAGCGAGACAGGGCCCACGGATCAGCCCCAGCATTTT.

V usage is TRBV5-4 and J usage is TRBJ1-3; 7 bases match TRBD1. CDR1 and CDR2 (germline): SGHNT, YYREEE (reference sequence). Unmatched junction bases numbered 9, after V lost 2 bases and J lost 4 bases. This CDR3 region has 16 residues. The CDR3 is CASSLDPTGEGNTIYF. Here the CDR3 DNA reads TGTGCCAGCAGCTTAGACCCTACAGGGGAAGGAAACACCATATATTTT.

This clone showed up just a few times. The V call is TRBV11-1, the J call TRBJ2-7, with D maybe TRBD2 (7 bases). The CDR3 runs to 13 residues. Trimming pared 3 bases from V and 2 bases from J, leaving 8 bases between. Germline V gene data show CDR1 as SGHAT and CDR2 as FQDESV (reference sequence). CDR3 protein: CASSFGGPYEQYF. In nucleotides, the CDR3 is TGTGCCAGCAGCTTCGGGGGGCCCTACGAGCAGTACTTC.

This sequence joins TRBV2 and TRBJ2-2; D is perhaps TRBD1 (6 bases). CDR1 SNHLY and CDR2 FYNNEI come from the germline V gene. This CDR3 region has 16 residues. The ends were cut back, 7 bases at V and 10 bases at J, with 25 bases in the middle. The CDR3 DNA follows: TGTGCCAGCAACGTTCAGGGGTTGCGCCCGATCGAGGAGCTGTTTTTT. Its translation: CASNVQGLRPIEELFF.

The rearrangement joins TRBV27 to TRBJ1-2; 10 nucleotides agree with TRBD1. The CDR3 sequence is 18 residues long. The J segment lost 2 bases and the V segment lost 3 bases, leaving 12 bases of the junction unmatched. Germline CDR1 MNHEY, CDR2 SMNVEV (reference sequence). The CDR3 sequence: CASSFFAPGTGVNYGYTF. CDR3 DNA sequence: TGTGCCAGCAGTTTCTTCGCTCCCGGGACAGGGGTCAACTATGGCTACACCTTC.

The V and J genes are TRBV5-6 and TRBJ1-6, with 7 bases matching TRBD1. The germline gives CDR1 SGHDT, CDR2 YYEEEE. This CDR3 contains 15 residues. V trimming: 4 bases; J trimming: 7 bases; junction bases outside the gene matches: 8. DNA for the CDR3: TGTGCCAGCAGCCTCACAGGGGCCAGCAATTCACCCCTCCACTTT. Translating gives CASSLTGASNSPLHF. Together with reference TRBV5-6 and TRBJ1-6, the CDR3 gives the full variable domain: DAGVTQSPTHLIKTRGQQVTLRCSPKSGHDTVSWYQQALGQGPQFIFQYYEEEERQRGNFPDRFSGHQFPNYSSELNVNALLLGDSALYLCASSLTGASNSPLHFGNGTRLTVT.

The gene calls are TRBV9 and TRBJ1-1; D unresolved. The ends were cut back, 3 bases at V and 3 bases at J, with 6 bases in the middle. The CDR3 runs 12 residues. Germline-derived CDR1 and CDR2 are SGDLS and YYNGEE. The CDR3 nucleotides read TGTGCCAGCAGCGCACTTCACACTGAAGCTTTCTTT. Amino acids: CASSALHTEAFF.

The chain recombines TRBV19 with TRBJ1-2; the D is unclear. Trimming took 2 bases from V and 5 from J, leaving 6 bases between them. CDR1 is LNHDA and CDR2 is SQIVND in the germline V gene (reference sequence). The length of the CDR3 is 12 residues. CDR3: CASSIQDYGYTF. DNA for the CDR3: TGTGCCAGTAGTATACAGGATTATGGCTACACCTTC.